Below, 18 T cell receptor beta chains from the same sample are listed, as sequenced in a study of blood T cell repertoires in COVID-19. TCRdb keeps only in-frame clones here, not all; method: immunoSEQ multiplex PCR. This table has around 270,000 clones, roughly 86% appearing once. The specimen was peripheral blood. These receptors were taken from a woman aged 55-70 years with COVID-19, enrolled during active disease.

The gene calls are TRBV5-1 and TRBJ2-1; D remains unclear. There are 15 residues in the CDR3. V lost 0 bases and J lost 5, with 12 bases in between. Germline CDR1 is SGHRS and CDR2 is YFSETQ. The CDR3 DNA sequence: TGCGCCAGCAGCTTGGACAGAATAAGAAACAATGAGCAGTTCTTC. As protein: CASSLDRIRNNEQFF. Complete variable domain (other parts from reference TRBV5-1 and TRBJ2-1): KAGVTQTPRYLIKTRGQQVTLSCSPISGHRSVSWYQQTPGQGLQFLFEYFSETQRNKGNFPGRFSGRQFSNSRSEMNVSTLELGDSALYLCASSLDRIRNNEQFFGPGTRLTVL.

The chain uses TRBV4-3 and TRBJ2-7, with 8 bases aligning to TRBD2. The germline gives CDR1 LGHNA, CDR2 YSLEER. Losses at the gene ends were 1 base for V and 1 base for J; bases not matched to a gene: 3. CDR3 length: 15 amino acids. The CDR3 DNA sequence: TGCGCCAGCAGCCAAGTTTCTAGCGGGTCCTACGAGCAGTACTTC. Translating it yields CASSQVSSGSYEQYF.

The V call is TRBV29-1, the J call TRBJ2-1; 9 bases align to TRBD1. After removal of 1 base from V and 2 bases from J, the junction contained 3 bases not matched to a gene. Germline CDR1 and CDR2: SQVTM and ANQGSEA. This CDR3 has 15 residues. The CDR3, as DNA: TGCAGCGTTGAAGCTACAGGGGGCGCCTACAATGAGCAGTTCTTC. It yields the protein CSVEATGGAYNEQFF.

This sequence joins TRBV19 and TRBJ2-3; 8 nucleotides match TRBD2. V lost 7 bases to trimming and J lost 2 bases; unmatched junction nucleotides: 14. Germline V gene data show CDR1 as LNHDA and CDR2 as SQIVND (reference sequence). This CDR3 spans 17 amino acids. CDR3 DNA: TGTGCCAGTACCCCCCAAGGACCTAGCGGGTACACAGATACGCAGTATTTT. It specifies CASTPQGPSGYTDTQYF.

The J gene is TRBJ2-3, the V gene TRBV6-6; 7 bases match TRBD2. This CDR3 contains 15 residues. J gave up 4 bases and V 5 bases, and 9 bases lay outside the gene matches. Germline values: CDR1 MNHNY, CDR2 SVGAGI (reference sequence). CDR3 amino acids: CASSMLGLGADTQYF. CDR3 nucleotides: TGTGCCAGCAGTATGCTAGGACTAGGGGCAGATACGCAGTATTTT.

The CDR3 sequence: CASSPDSTYNEQFF. DNA for the CDR3: TGTGCCAGCAGCCCGGACAGTACCTACAATGAGCAGTTCTTC. The chain joins TRBV3-1 (or the pseudogene TRBV3-2) to TRBJ2-1, with D possibly being TRBD1 (6 bases). Per germline, CDR1 LGHDT and CDR2 YNNKEL (reference sequence). Trimming took off 4 bases at V and 2 bases at J, with 9 bases between the two ends. The length of the CDR3 is 14 residues.

The chain carries TRBV5-1 and TRBJ2-3; TRBD2 aligns across 10 bases. The CDR3 has 14 residues. Germline CDR1 and CDR2: SGHRS and YFSETQ. J was trimmed by 4 bases and V by 7 bases; bases with no gene match: 6. The CDR3 DNA follows: TGCGCCAGCCAGGTTAGCGGGAGGTCAGATACGCAGTATTTT. Amino acid sequence: CASQVSGRSDTQYF.

There are a few counts of this clone. The chain employs TRBV7-9 and TRBJ1-2, with 9 bases lining up with TRBD1. J gave up 6 bases and V 5 bases, and 10 bases lay outside the gene matches. The CDR3 runs to 15 residues. Germline loops: CDR1 SEHNR, CDR2 FQNEAQ (reference sequence). The CDR3 loop is CASSLNRDRVDGYTF. For the CDR3, the DNA is TGTGCCAGCAGCCTCAACCGGGACAGGGTGGATGGCTACACCTTC.

The chain is built from TRBV27 and TRBJ2-1, with 8 bases identical to TRBD1. The CDR3 totals 13 residues. Unmatched junction bases numbered 4, after V lost 0 bases and J lost 12 bases. Germline CDR1 reads MNHEY; CDR2 reads SMNVEV (reference sequence). The CDR3 DNA sequence: TGTGCCAGCAGTTTATCGTCCGGGACAGGGCAGTTCTTC. It encodes CASSLSSGTGQFF.

The rearrangement joins TRBV9 to TRBJ2-5; unclear D gene. The CDR3 covers 16 residues. V lost 0 bases and J lost 1, with 13 bases in between. CDR1 is SGDLS and CDR2 is YYNGEE in the germline V gene. The CDR3 sequence is CASSVADYGTQETQYF. CDR3 coding DNA: TGTGCCAGCAGCGTAGCTGATTATGGCACCCAAGAGACCCAGTACTTC.

The sample holds one count of this clone. The chain employs TRBV6-5 and TRBJ2-2; D remains unclear. V shed 7 bases and J shed 0 bases, with 12 bases lying between them. The CDR3 extends over 15 amino acids. Germline V gene sequence: CDR1 MNHEY, CDR2 SVGAGI. The CDR3 DNA follows: TGTGCCAGCAAGGCTAGACCCGCGAACACCGGGGAGCTGTTTTTT. Translating it yields CASKARPANTGELFF.

This clone was seen a single time. V usage is TRBV2 and J usage is TRBJ2-3; TRBD2 matches at 9 bases. V dropped 6 bases and J dropped 0; count of bases not matched to a gene: 7. The CDR3 loop spans 16 amino acids. The germline gives CDR1 SNHLY, CDR2 FYNNEI. CDR3 bases: TGTGCCAGCAGACCCGGGACTAGCAGAAGCACAGATACGCAGTATTTT. Translating it yields CASRPGTSRSTDTQYF.

The rearrangement joins TRBV7-8 to TRBJ2-1; 14 nucleotides align to TRBD2. This CDR3 comprises 16 residues. Germline V gene lookup returns CDR1 SGHVS and CDR2 FQNEAQ. V was pared by 3 bases and J by 7 bases, with 5 bases of the junction left unmatched. The CDR3 protein is CASSFRTSGGFNEQFF. The CDR3 coding sequence is TGTGCCAGCAGCTTCCGGACTAGCGGGGGGTTTAATGAGCAGTTCTTC.

The J gene is TRBJ1-1, the V gene TRBV30; unclear D gene. The V end was cut by 5 bases, the J end by 1 base, with 11 bases between. Germline V lookup: CDR1 GTSNPN, CDR2 SVGIG (reference sequence). The CDR3 is 13 residues long. The CDR3 here is CAWHGLWNTEAFF. The CDR3 DNA sequence: TGTGCCTGGCATGGACTGTGGAACACTGAAGCTTTCTTT.

The chain has TRBV6-2 or TRBV6-3 and TRBJ2-1; 10 bases match TRBD1. Trimming took 6 bases from V and 6 from J; bases not matched to a gene: 5. CDR1 is MNHEY, CDR2 SVGEGT, per germline. This CDR3 is 14 amino acids long. The CDR3 spells CASSRTGGLNEQFF. For the CDR3, the DNA is TGTGCCAGCAGCCGGACAGGGGGTCTCAATGAGCAGTTCTTC.

The chain carries TRBV7-2 and TRBJ1-4; 10 bases agree with TRBD1. The trim removed 5 bases at V and 8 bases at J, leaving 8 bases unmatched. Germline loops: CDR1 SGHTA, CDR2 FQGNSA. CDR3 length: 15 residues. CDR3 nucleotide sequence: TGTGCCAGCAGCACGACAGGGGGCGAATACGAAAAACTGTTTTTT. It translates to CASSTTGGEYEKLFF. The entire variable domain, with the rest obtained from reference TRBV7-2 and TRBJ1-4, is as follows: GAGVSQSPSNKVTEKGKDVELRCDPISGHTALYWYRQSLGQGLEFLIYFQGNSAPDKSGLPSDRFSAERTGGSVSTLTIQRTQQEDSAVYLCASSTTGGEYEKLFFGSGTQLSVL.

This clone was recorded once. The V call is TRBV7-9, the J call TRBJ1-2, with D possibly being TRBD1 (5 bases). Trimming left V 1 base short and J 1 base short, with 10 bases between. This CDR3 has 15 residues. In germline, CDR1 is SEHNR, CDR2 FQNEAQ (reference sequence). The CDR3 nucleotides are TGTGCCAGCAGCTTAGACAGGATCCTTAACTATGGCTACACCTTC. Its translation: CASSLDRILNYGYTF.

The chain carries TRBV5-1 and TRBJ2-3; 8 positions match TRBD1. J gave up 0 bases and V 0 bases, and 6 bases lay outside the gene matches. The V gene's germline CDR1 is SGHRS and CDR2 YFSETQ. CDR3 length equals 17 residues. The CDR3 here is CASSLGSTGGSTDTQYF. CDR3 nucleotides: TGCGCCAGCAGCTTGGGCAGCACAGGGGGGAGCACAGATACGCAGTATTTT.